A selection of T cell receptor beta chains follows, all from one sample in a study of T-cell memory formation after mild COVID-19. TCRdb reanalysed the 5' RACE reads using MiXCR and keeps one entry per CDR3 protein. This table has about 350,000 distinct CDR3 sequences, approximately 15% appearing once. Material for sequencing was PBMCs or a T cell subset sorted from them (not recorded which). These receptors were obtained from a man aged 18 to 30 who had mild COVID-19 (a few samples of this study predate the infection). Cell type and time point are not known. CDR3s include the opening cysteine and the closing phenylalanine or tryptophan. A D gene is named only where the DNA matches it firmly. A row's size may be missing; if present it is once, few, many or a size class.

j_gene	v_gene	d_gene	abundance	CDR3aa	CDR3nt
TRBJ1-5	TRBV12-3/TRBV12-4	NA	many	CASSLGVEFWPQHF	TGTGCCAGCAGTTTGGGGGTAGAGTTTTGGCCCCAGCATTTT
TRBJ2-3	TRBV2	TRBD2	NA	CASSEARTSSTDTQYF	TGTGCCAGCAGTGAAGCACGGACTAGCTCCACAGATACGCAGTATTTT
TRBJ2-5	TRBV24-1	NA	NA	CATSDSGRETQYF	TGTGCCACCAGTGACTCAGGGAGGGAGACCCAGTACTTC
TRBJ2-2	TRBV4-1	NA	NA	CASSQDRGTTGELFF	TGCGCCAGCAGCCAAGACCGGGGCACGACCGGGGAGCTGTTTTTT
TRBJ1-5	TRBV27	NA	few	CASSLFGGSRYQPQHF	TGTGCCAGCAGTTTATTCGGGGGGTCTCGGTATCAGCCCCAGCATTTT
TRBJ2-5	TRBV12-3/TRBV12-4	NA	few	CASQPWGIQETQYF	TGTGCCAGTCAACCCTGGGGGATCCAAGAGACCCAGTACTTC
TRBJ2-5	TRBV4-1	TRBD2	few	CASSQETSGGPGETQYF	TGCGCCAGCAGCCAAGAAACTAGCGGGGGGCCGGGGGAGACCCAGTACTTC
TRBJ1-3	TRBV10-3	NA	few	CAISDYGNTIYF	TGTGCCATCAGTGATTATGGAAACACCATATATTTT
TRBJ2-4	TRBV7-8	NA	few	CASSLDRGGVIQYF	TGTGCCAGCAGTTTGGATAGGGGTGGGGTCATTCAGTACTTC
TRBJ2-5	TRBV29-1	TRBD1	many	CSVTGIVQETQYF	TGCAGCGTGACAGGGATTGTCCAAGAGACCCAGTACTTC
TRBJ2-5	TRBV12-3/TRBV12-4	TRBD2	NA	CASSPHELAGGPQETQYF	TGTGCCAGCAGTCCCCACGAACTAGCGGGGGGCCCTCAAGAGACCCAGTACTTC
TRBJ1-1	TRBV30	NA	NA	CARSGAINTEAFF	TGTGCCCGTTCAGGGGCGATCAACACTGAAGCTTTCTTT
TRBJ1-1	TRBV3-1	NA	NA	CASSPGSVDTEAFF	TGTGCCAGCAGCCCCGGCTCGGTGGACACTGAAGCTTTCTTT
TRBJ2-5	TRBV12-3/TRBV12-4	NA	few	CASRQGGRETQYF	TGTGCCAGCAGGCAGGGGGGGCGGGAGACCCAGTACTTC
TRBJ2-7	TRBV7-6	TRBD2	NA	CASSLIGGGANSYEQYF	TGTGCCAGCAGCCTCATTGGGGGAGGGGCCAACTCCTACGAGCAGTACTTC
TRBJ1-5	TRBV7-7	NA	NA	CASSLGVEGRYQPQHF	TGTGCTAGCAGCTTAGGGGTAGAGGGGAGGTATCAGCCCCAGCATTTT
TRBJ2-3	TRBV9	TRBD2	few	CASSVGTSGGAIDTQYF	TGTGCCAGCAGCGTAGGGACTAGCGGGGGGGCCATAGATACGCAGTATTTT
TRBJ1-1	TRBV7-2	NA	NA	CASSRGWDTEAFF	TGTGCCAGCAGCCGGGGATGGGACACTGAAGCTTTCTTT
TRBJ2-7	TRBV29-1	TRBD2	few	CSVQAGTSYYEQYF	TGCAGCGTTCAGGCCGGGACTAGCTACTACGAGCAGTACTTC
TRBJ1-6	TRBV10-2	NA	few	CASSEFGTSTPLHF	TGCGCCAGCAGTGAGTTCGGGACGTCTACACCCCTCCACTTT
TRBJ2-7	TRBV4-3	NA	few	CASSQERFGYEQYF	TGCGCCAGCAGCCAAGAGCGGTTTGGGTACGAGCAGTACTTC
TRBJ1-1	TRBV20-1	NA	NA	CSAPGRKLNTEAFF	TGCAGTGCTCCCGGACGGAAGTTAAACACTGAAGCTTTCTTT
TRBJ2-1	TRBV5-1	NA	NA	CASREIDNEQFF	TGCGCCAGCAGGGAAATCGACAATGAGCAGTTCTTC
TRBJ2-5	TRBV4-2	NA	many	CASSQAVGEETQYF	TGTGCCAGCAGCCAAGCCGTGGGCGAAGAGACCCAGTACTTC
TRBJ2-3	TRBV6-2/TRBV6-3	TRBD2	few	CASSYSVSGVSTDTQYF	TGTGCCAGCAGTTACTCTGTTAGCGGGGTATCCACAGATACGCAGTATTTT
TRBJ1-3	TRBV7-2	NA	few	CASSLGYQGPSIYF	TGTGCCAGCAGCTTAGGATACCAGGGCCCATCCATATATTTT
TRBJ2-3	TRBV5-6	NA	many	CASSFGGRTDTQYF	TGTGCCAGCAGCTTCGGGGGGCGCACAGATACGCAGTATTTT
TRBJ1-5	TRBV4-1	TRBD1	NA	CASSPGQESYQPQHF	TGCGCCAGCAGTCCCGGACAGGAATCGTATCAGCCCCAGCATTTT
TRBJ1-2	TRBV7-3	NA	NA	CASSSGTKGYTF	TGTGCCAGCAGCTCCGGGACTAAAGGCTACACCTTC
TRBJ2-5	TRBV19	NA	many	CASSFGTQETQYF	TGTGCCAGTAGTTTCGGCACACAAGAGACCCAGTACTTC
TRBJ2-7	TRBV7-2	TRBD2	many	CASSYLAGLYEQYF	TGTGCCAGCAGCTACCTAGCGGGGCTCTACGAGCAGTACTTC
TRBJ2-6	TRBV2	NA	NA	CASTRAGANVLTF	TGTGCCAGCACCCGGGCTGGGGCCAACGTCCTGACTTTC
TRBJ2-5	TRBV15	TRBD2	many	CATSRGLLAGGPEETQYF	TGTGCCACCAGCAGAGGCTTACTAGCGGGGGGGCCAGAAGAGACCCAGTACTTC
TRBJ1-1	TRBV7-9	NA	few	CASSGDGNTEAFF	TGTGCCAGCAGCGGGGACGGGAACACTGAAGCTTTCTTT
TRBJ2-3	TRBV6-2/TRBV6-3	NA	few	CASSMLQARGTDTQYF	TGTGCCAGCAGTATGTTGCAGGCCCGAGGCACAGATACGCAGTATTTT
TRBJ2-1	TRBV4-3	TRBD2	few	CASSQARGPGLAVYNEQFF	TGCGCCAGCAGCCAAGCTCGAGGCCCGGGACTAGCGGTTTACAATGAGCAGTTCTTC